Each of the 23 T cell receptor beta chains below was sequenced from the same sample in a study of response to subunit inactivated influenza vaccine. MiXCR was run by TCRdb on the RT-PCR reads, yielding one entry per CDR3 protein. The table has around 850,000 distinct CDR3 sequences, about 18% seen once; the top ten hold about 11%. The source was PBMCs from blood, collected around 5 days after vaccination. The receptor set was obtained from a man aged 50-60 years who received an inactivated influenza vaccine.

This chain connects TRBV11-3 to TRBJ2-5; a possible D gene is TRBD2 (5 bases). The V end was cut by 1 base, the J end by 7 bases, with 7 bases between. The CDR3 consists of 12 residues. Germline V gene sequence: CDR1 SGHNT, CDR2 YENEEA. The CDR3 reads CASSLGRTTQYF. The CDR3 DNA reads TGTGCCAGCAGCTTAGGGAGGACGACCCAGTACTTC.

This clonotype was counted ten times or more. This chain connects TRBV4-2 to TRBJ2-3; TRBD2 matches at 10 bases. Germline trimming cut 3 bases from V and 4 bases from J; bases unmatched to any gene: 10. Germline V gene sequence: CDR1 LGHNA, CDR2 YNFKEQ. This CDR3 comprises 17 residues. CDR3 sequence: CASSQGASGGSPDTQYF. As DNA, the CDR3 is TGTGCCAGCAGCCAGGGAGCTAGCGGGGGTTCCCCAGATACGCAGTATTTT.

This chain connects TRBV5-1 to TRBJ1-1; D is possibly TRBD1 (5 bases). Germline CDR1 is SGHRS and CDR2 is YFSETQ. Trimming took off 6 bases at V and 4 bases at J, with 10 bases between the two ends. The CDR3 extends over 12 amino acids. The CDR3 coding sequence is TGCGCCAGCACCGGACAAACCACTGAAGCTTTCTTT. Protein: CASTGQTTEAFF.

The sample holds a few counts of this clonotype. The V call is TRBV24-1, the J call TRBJ2-3, with D perhaps TRBD2 (6 bases). Germline V gives CDR1 KGHDR, CDR2 SFDVKD. This CDR3 contains 14 residues. Trimming took 8 bases from V and 2 from J, leaving 13 bases between them. CDR3 coding DNA: TGTGCCACCATGGATGGCGGGGTCACAGATACGCAGTATTTT. Translation: CATMDGGVTDTQYF.

The CDR3 DNA reads as TGTGCCACCAGGACCGAAGGACAGGGGGCATCCTACAATGAGCAGTTCTTC. This translates into CATRTEGQGASYNEQFF. The V call is TRBV15, the J call TRBJ2-1; 11 bases match TRBD1. With V trimmed by 6 bases and J by 1 base, 8 bases remained unmatched. The CDR3 runs to 17 residues. Germline CDR1 and CDR2: LNHNV and YYDKDF (reference sequence).

This chain links TRBV20-1 with TRBJ2-5; D unclear. This CDR3 is 13 amino acids long. The V end was cut by 4 bases, the J end by 2 bases, with 11 bases between. The germline V gene has CDR1 DFQATT and CDR2 SNEGSKA (reference sequence). CDR3 nucleotides: TGCAGTGCTATAGGTAGCCGTCAAGAGACCCAGTACTTC. It specifies CSAIGSRQETQYF.

The chain uses TRBV7-2 and TRBJ2-1; 8 positions agree with TRBD1. The trim removed 5 bases at V and 7 bases at J, leaving 16 bases unmatched. Germline V lookup: CDR1 SGHTA, CDR2 FQGNSA. The CDR3 totals 17 residues. The CDR3 nucleotides read TGTGCCAGCAGCGTAAGACGTCGTTTCGGACAGGGTAATGAGCAGTTCTTC. Encoded protein: CASSVRRRFGQGNEQFF. Together with reference TRBV7-2 and TRBJ2-1, the CDR3 gives the full variable domain: GAGVSQSPSNKVTEKGKDVELRCDPISGHTALYWYRQSLGQGLEFLIYFQGNSAPDKSGLPSDRFSAERTGGSVSTLTIQRTQQEDSAVYLCASSVRRRFGQGNEQFFGPGTRLTVL.

In this sample, this clonotype turned up a few times. The chain employs TRBV15 and TRBJ1-2; D gene ambiguous. The CDR3 loop spans 12 amino acids. Per the germline V gene, CDR1 is LNHNV and CDR2 is YYDKDF (reference sequence). V was shortened by 1 base and J by 5 bases, with 5 bases between the two germline ends. CDR3 nucleotides: TGTGCCACCAGCAGAGCCGGTTATGGCTACACCTTC. Protein product: CATSRAGYGYTF.

This CDR3 reads CASSPGQGALQNEQFF. The CDR3 DNA sequence: TGTGCCAGCAGCCCTGGGCAGGGGGCTTTACAGAATGAGCAGTTCTTC. The chain employs TRBV4-2 and TRBJ2-1; TRBD1 aligns across 8 bases. CDR1 is LGHNA, CDR2 YNFKEQ, per germline. The CDR3 consists of 16 residues. J gave up 7 bases and V 4 bases, and 12 bases lay outside the gene matches.

This rearrangement joins TRBV20-1 to TRBJ2-5; 10 nucleotides agree with TRBD2. The CDR3 is 16 amino acids. CDR1 is DFQATT and CDR2 is SNEGSKA in the germline V gene (reference sequence). V shed 3 bases, J shed 5 bases, and the junction held 12 bases outside the gene matches. DNA for the CDR3: TGCAGTGCTAGTGATGGGGGGTTGGGACTAGCGGAGACCCAGTACTTC. This encodes CSASDGGLGLAETQYF.

This clonotype was picked up a small number of times. This chain connects TRBV9 to TRBJ2-6, with 7 bases aligning to TRBD2. This CDR3 contains 17 residues. Unmatched junction bases numbered 11, after V lost 4 bases and J lost 4 bases. The germline gives CDR1 SGDLS, CDR2 YYNGEE. In DNA, the CDR3 is TGTGCCAGCAGCCCCCAGACCGGGGGGAACGGGGCCAACGTCCTGACTTTC. Translated, it gives CASSPQTGGNGANVLTF.

V usage is TRBV20-1 and J usage is TRBJ1-2; unclear D gene. The V end was cut by 2 bases, the J end by 12 bases, with 16 bases between. Per the germline V gene, CDR1 is DFQATT and CDR2 is SNEGSKA (reference sequence). The CDR3 is made up of 12 amino acids. This CDR3 is CSARITSLANTF. As DNA, the CDR3 is TGCAGTGCTAGAATAACCTCCTTGGCGAACACCTTC.

This chain joins TRBV29-1 and TRBJ2-1; maybe TRBD2 (7 bases). This CDR3 contains 15 residues. The germline CDR1 and CDR2 sequences are SQVTM and ANQGSEA. Deletions cut 4 bases from V and 5 bases from J, with 18 bases between. The CDR3 spells CSVARRGAENNEQFF. CDR3 nucleotides: TGCAGCGTTGCACGTCGGGGGGCTGAGAACAATGAGCAGTTCTTC.

The chain has TRBV7-2 and TRBJ2-7; D remains ambiguous. The CDR3 has 14 residues. The germline V gene has CDR1 SGHTA and CDR2 FQGNSA. V gave up 5 bases and J gave up 3 bases, with 14 bases separating them. CDR3 sequence reads: CASSTARLGYEQYF. The CDR3 DNA is TGTGCCAGCAGCACTGCTAGATTGGGCTACGAGCAGTACTTC.

The rearrangement joins TRBV4-3 to TRBJ1-3; D unclear. Germline assignment: CDR1 LGHNA and CDR2 YSLEER. The CDR3 totals 14 residues. The germline V and J ends were trimmed by 1 base and 4 bases, with 8 bases remaining between them. Here the CDR3 reads CASSQVSTGNTIYF. The CDR3 coding sequence is TGCGCCAGCAGCCAAGTTTCTACAGGAAACACCATATATTTT.

The rearrangement links TRBV6-5 to TRBJ2-3, with a tentative D call TRBD2 (5 bases). Trimming pared 0 bases from V and 2 bases from J, leaving 15 bases between. The CDR3 is 17 amino acids. Germline V gene lookup returns CDR1 MNHEY and CDR2 SVGAGI. The CDR3 DNA follows: TGTGCCAGCAGTTACTCGATGGGAGCGGCCCCCACAGATACGCAGTATTTT. It specifies CASSYSMGAAPTDTQYF.

This chain connects TRBV6-1 to TRBJ2-3, with D maybe TRBD1 (6 bases). The V and J ends lost 10 bases and 5 bases respectively, with 16 bases between them. The CDR3 is 13 amino acids. Germline V lookup: CDR1 MNHNS, CDR2 SASEGT. DNA of the CDR3: TGTGCCACCACAAGCAGGGGTGGAGATACGCAGTATTTT. It encodes CATTSRGGDTQYF.

In its sample, this clonotype was seen a few times. This chain links TRBV4-2 with TRBJ2-1; 8 bases map to TRBD1. J gave up 0 bases and V 0 bases, and 4 bases lay outside the gene matches. This CDR3 region has 17 residues. Per germline, CDR1 LGHNA and CDR2 YNFKEQ. The CDR3 reads CASSQDRTGSSYNEQFF. The DNA for the CDR3 is TGTGCCAGCAGCCAAGATCGGACAGGGAGCTCCTACAATGAGCAGTTCTTC.

The V and J genes are TRBV6-5 and TRBJ2-7; 9 positions match TRBD1. Trimming removed 0 bases from V and 8 bases from J; junction bases left unmatched: 14. The CDR3 spans 17 residues. CDR1 is MNHEY, CDR2 SVGAGI, per germline. CDR3 DNA sequence: TGTGCCAGCAGTTACTCGGCGTTGGGCGAAGGGACAGGGAAGCAGTACTTC. It specifies CASSYSALGEGTGKQYF.

This chain connects TRBV20-1 to TRBJ2-7, with TRBD1 matching over 9 bases. The CDR3 sequence is 14 residues long. V lost 5 bases to trimming and J lost 5 bases; unmatched junction nucleotides: 10. Per the germline V gene, CDR1 is DFQATT and CDR2 is SNEGSKA (reference sequence). The CDR3 loop reads CSAARGGQGDEQYF. CDR3 nucleotides: TGCAGTGCTGCGAGGGGGGGACAGGGCGACGAGCAGTACTTC.

This clonotype was observed a few times. The V call is TRBV10-3, the J call TRBJ2-2; TRBD2 aligns across 14 bases. V lost 4 bases to trimming and J lost 4 bases; unmatched junction nucleotides: 8. CDR1 ENHRY and CDR2 SYGVKD come from the germline V gene. The CDR3 sequence is 18 residues long. Here the CDR3 reads CAISVLTSGRAGTGELFF. DNA for the CDR3: TGTGCCATCAGTGTCCTGACTAGCGGGAGGGCCGGCACCGGGGAGCTGTTTTTT.

This clonotype was counted between two and nine times. V usage is TRBV5-1 and J usage is TRBJ2-1, with TRBD1 identical over 7 bases. V lost 4 bases to trimming and J lost 7 bases; unmatched junction nucleotides: 8. This CDR3 region has 14 residues. The germline gives CDR1 SGHRS, CDR2 YFSETQ. CDR3 loop: CASSPTGDRNEQFF. Here the CDR3 DNA reads TGCGCCAGCAGCCCAACAGGGGATCGGAATGAGCAGTTCTTC.

This clonotype has only a few counts. The CDR3 protein is CSARQAPGNTIYF. As DNA, the CDR3 is TGCAGTGCTAGACAGGCCCCTGGAAACACCATATATTTT. The chain combines TRBV20-1 with TRBJ1-3; D not certain. Germline lookup yields CDR1 DFQATT and CDR2 SNEGSKA (reference sequence). Trimming shortened V by 2 bases and J by 2 bases, and 7 bases separated the two germline ends. CDR3 length equals 13 residues.